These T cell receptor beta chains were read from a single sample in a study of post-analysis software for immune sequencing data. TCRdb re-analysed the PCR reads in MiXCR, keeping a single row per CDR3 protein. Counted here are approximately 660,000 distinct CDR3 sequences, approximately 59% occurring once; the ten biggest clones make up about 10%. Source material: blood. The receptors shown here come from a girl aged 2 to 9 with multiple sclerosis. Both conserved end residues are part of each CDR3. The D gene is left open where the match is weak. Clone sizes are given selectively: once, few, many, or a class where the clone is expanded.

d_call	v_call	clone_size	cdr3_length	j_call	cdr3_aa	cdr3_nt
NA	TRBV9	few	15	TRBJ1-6	CASSQGTNNNSPLHF	TGTGCCAGCAGCCAGGGGACGAATAATAATTCACCCCTCCACTTT
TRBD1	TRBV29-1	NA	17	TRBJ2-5	CSVEIGTGGIRQETQYF	TGCAGCGTTGAAATTGGGACAGGGGGGATACGACAAGAGACCCAGTACTTC
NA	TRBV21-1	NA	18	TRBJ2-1	CASSKGGLPYQGDGEQFF	TGTGCCAGCAGCAAAGGGGGACTACCCTATCAGGGAGACGGTGAGCAGTTCTTC
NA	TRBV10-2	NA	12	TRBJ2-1	CVSRLPLDKQFF	TGCGTCAGCAGACTACCTTTGGATAAGCAGTTCTTC
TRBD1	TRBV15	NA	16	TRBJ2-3	CATSREGVDRTDTQYF	TGTGCCACCAGCAGAGAAGGAGTGGACAGGACAGATACGCAGTATTTT
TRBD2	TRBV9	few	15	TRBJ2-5	CASSALGLAGEEQYF	TGTGCCAGCAGCGCCCTAGGACTAGCGGGTGAAGAGCAGTACTTC
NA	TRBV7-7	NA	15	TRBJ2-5	CASSLGGSVQETQYF	TGTGCCAGCAGCTTAGGGGGGAGCGTCCAAGAGACCCAGTACTTC
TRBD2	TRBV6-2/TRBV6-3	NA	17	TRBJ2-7	CASSQGLAGGTSYEQYF	TGTGCCAGCAGTCAAGGACTAGCGGGAGGTACCTCCTACGAGCAGTACTTC
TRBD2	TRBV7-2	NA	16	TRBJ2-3	CASSSGRAGSTDTQYF	TGTGCCAGCAGCTCTGGAAGAGCGGGGAGCACAGATACGCAGTATTTT
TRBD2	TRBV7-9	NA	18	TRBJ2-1	CASSPRTTSVSSYNEQFF	TGTGCCAGCAGCCCCCGAACGACTAGCGTGAGCTCCTACAATGAGCAGTTCTTC
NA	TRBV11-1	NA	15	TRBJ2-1	CASSGLGGGSNEQFF	TGTGCCAGCTCAGGATTGGGAGGTGGTTCCAATGAGCAGTTCTTC
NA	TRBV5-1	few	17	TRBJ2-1	CASSSRTGGSSYNEQFF	TGCGCCAGCAGCTCTCGGACAGGCGGGAGCTCCTACAATGAGCAGTTCTTC
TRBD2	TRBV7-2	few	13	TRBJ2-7	CASSTSGNYEQYF	TGTGCCAGCAGCACTAGCGGGAACTACGAGCAGTACTTC
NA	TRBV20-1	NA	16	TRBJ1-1	CSARDRSGGGESEAFF	TGCAGTGCTAGAGATCGTTCTGGGGGCGGAGAGAGTGAAGCTTTCTTT
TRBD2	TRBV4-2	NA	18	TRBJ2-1	CASRPFTIPGLGSNEQFF	TGTGCCAGCAGACCGTTTACGATTCCGGGACTAGGGTCCAATGAGCAGTTCTTC
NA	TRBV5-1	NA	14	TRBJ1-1	CASSLTTGNTEAFF	TGCGCCAGCAGCCTGACGACAGGCAACACTGAAGCTTTCTTT
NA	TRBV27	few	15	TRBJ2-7	CASSLQGRSSYEQYF	TGTGCCAGCAGTTTACAGGGAAGGAGCTCCTACGAGCAGTACTTC
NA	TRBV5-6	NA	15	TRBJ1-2	CASSARTVLFYGYTF	TGTGCCAGCAGCGCCCGGACAGTCCTGTTCTATGGCTACACCTTC
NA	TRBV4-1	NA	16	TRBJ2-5	CASSQDRQGSQETQYF	TGCGCCAGCAGCCAAGATAGGCAAGGTTCCCAAGAGACCCAGTACTTC
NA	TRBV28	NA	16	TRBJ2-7	CASSFGADPSSYEQYF	TGTGCCAGCAGTTTCGGAGCGGACCCCAGCTCCTACGAGCAGTACTTC
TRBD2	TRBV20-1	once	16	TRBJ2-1	CSAKSAGRGVNNEQFF	TGCAGTGCAAAGTCCGCTGGGCGGGGGGTCAACAATGAGCAGTTCTTC
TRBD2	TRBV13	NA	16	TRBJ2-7	CASSFNLAGGPYEQYF	TGTGCCAGCAGCTTTAACTTAGCGGGAGGGCCTTACGAGCAGTACTTC
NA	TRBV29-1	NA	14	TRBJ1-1	CSVEDGQDNTEAFF	TGCAGCGTTGAAGATGGGCAGGACAACACTGAAGCTTTCTTT
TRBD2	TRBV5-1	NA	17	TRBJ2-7	CASSLGSTSGTYNEQYF	TGCGCCAGCAGCTTGGGGTCGACTAGCGGTACCTACAATGAGCAGTACTTC
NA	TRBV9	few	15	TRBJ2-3	CASSVRTGESDTQYF	TGTGCCAGCAGCGTTCGAACGGGGGAGTCAGATACGCAGTATTTT
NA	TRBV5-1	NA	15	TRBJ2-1	CASSLILGERNEQFF	TGCGCCAGCAGCTTGATCTTGGGGGAGCGTAATGAGCAGTTCTTC
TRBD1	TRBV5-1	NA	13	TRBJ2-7	CASSRDRSGEQYF	TGCGCCAGCTCCCGGGACAGGTCGGGGGAGCAGTACTTC
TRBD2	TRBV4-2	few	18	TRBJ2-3	CASSQDGTGTSVADTQYF	TGTGCCAGCAGCCAAGACGGGACCGGGACTAGCGTGGCAGATACGCAGTATTTT